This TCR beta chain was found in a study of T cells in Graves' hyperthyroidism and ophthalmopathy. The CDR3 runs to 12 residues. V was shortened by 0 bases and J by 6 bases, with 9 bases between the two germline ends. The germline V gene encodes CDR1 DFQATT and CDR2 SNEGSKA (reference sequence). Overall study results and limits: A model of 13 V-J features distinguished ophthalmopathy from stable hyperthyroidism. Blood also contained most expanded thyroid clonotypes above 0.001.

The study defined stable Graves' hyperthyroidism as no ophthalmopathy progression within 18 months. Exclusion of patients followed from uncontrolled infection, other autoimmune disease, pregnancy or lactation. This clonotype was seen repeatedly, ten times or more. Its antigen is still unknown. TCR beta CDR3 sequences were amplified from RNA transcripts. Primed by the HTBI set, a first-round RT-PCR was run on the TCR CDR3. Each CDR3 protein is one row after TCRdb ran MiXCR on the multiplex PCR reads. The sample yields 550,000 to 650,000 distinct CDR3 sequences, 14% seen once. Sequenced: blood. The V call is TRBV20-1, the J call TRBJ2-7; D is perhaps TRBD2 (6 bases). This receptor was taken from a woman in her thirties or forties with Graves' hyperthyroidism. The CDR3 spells CSARDGGIEQYF. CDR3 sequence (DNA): TGCAGTGCTAGAGATGGCGGGATCGAGCAGTACTTC.